This T cell receptor beta chain was captured in a study of T cell responses to AZD1222 COVID-19 vaccine. V lost 5 bases and J 13 bases, leaving 29 bases between the germline ends. This CDR3 contains 16 residues. The germline CDR1 and CDR2 sequences are SGHTA and FQGNSA. Profiling relied on immunoSEQ multiplex PCR, and the TCRdb table lists in-frame clones only, not all of them. The sample yields over 100,000 clones, 87% seen once. Sequenced material: peripheral blood, taken 28 days after the second AZD1222 dose. The V call is TRBV7-2, the J call TRBJ1-1; D may be TRBD1 (5 bases). The receptor was isolated from an adult who received the AZD1222 COVID-19 vaccine. CDR3 DNA sequence: TGTGCCAGCAGCCCCAGTGTGCTTAGTACAGGTACGAGGCTTTTCTTT. Amino acid sequence: CASSPSVLSTGTRLFF.